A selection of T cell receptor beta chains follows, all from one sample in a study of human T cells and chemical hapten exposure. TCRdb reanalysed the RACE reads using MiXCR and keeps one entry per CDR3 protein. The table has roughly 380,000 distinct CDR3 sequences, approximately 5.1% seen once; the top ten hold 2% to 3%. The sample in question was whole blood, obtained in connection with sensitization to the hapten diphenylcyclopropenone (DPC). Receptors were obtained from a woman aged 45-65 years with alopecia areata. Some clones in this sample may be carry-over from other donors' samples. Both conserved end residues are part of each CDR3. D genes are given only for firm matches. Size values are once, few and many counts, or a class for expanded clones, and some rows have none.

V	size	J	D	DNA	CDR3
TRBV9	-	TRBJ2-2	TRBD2	TGTGCCAGCAGCTTAGCGGGAGGTTTTGGTGGGGAGCTGTTTTTT	CASSLAGGFGGELFF
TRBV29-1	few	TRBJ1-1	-	TGCAGCGTTGTACGAGGGGGTAATGAAGCTTTCTTT	CSVVRGGNEAFF
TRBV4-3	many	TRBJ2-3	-	TGCGCCAGCAGCCTTACCTCTGTTGGTACAGATACGCAGTATTTT	CASSLTSVGTDTQYF
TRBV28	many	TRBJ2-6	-	TGTGCCAGCAGTCAGGTCCTGTCGGGGGCCAACGTCCTGACTTTC	CASSQVLSGANVLTF
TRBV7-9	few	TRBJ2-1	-	TGTGCCAGCAGCTTAGCGTTAGGAGACAATGAGCAGTTCTTC	CASSLALGDNEQFF
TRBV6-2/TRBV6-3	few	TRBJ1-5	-	TGTGCCAGCAGGCCCGCTGAAGGGTTATCGGGGAATCAGCCCCAGCATTTT	CASRPAEGLSGNQPQHF
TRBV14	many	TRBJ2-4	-	TGTGCCAGCAGCCATTCTACAGAAAACATTCAGTACTTC	CASSHSTENIQYF
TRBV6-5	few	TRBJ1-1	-	TGTGCCAGCAGTTACTCCGGTGGGGTGGGGACTGAAGCTTTCTTT	CASSYSGGVGTEAFF
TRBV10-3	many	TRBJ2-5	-	TGTGCCATTTCGGGGGGCTTACAAGAGACCCAGTACTTC	CAISGGLQETQYF
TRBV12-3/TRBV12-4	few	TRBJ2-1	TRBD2	TGTGCCAGCAGTGCTTCTAGCGGGATCTACAATGAGCAGTTCTTC	CASSASSGIYNEQFF
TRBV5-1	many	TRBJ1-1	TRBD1	TGCGCCAGCAGCTTGAGAGGGGGCCAGAAATTGAACACTGAAGCTTTCTTT	CASSLRGGQKLNTEAFF
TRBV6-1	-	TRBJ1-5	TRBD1	TGTGCCAGCAGTGATGGCGACAGGGGAATTCGGCAGCCCCAGCATTTT	CASSDGDRGIRQPQHF
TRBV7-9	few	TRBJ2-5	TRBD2	TGTGCCAGCAGCTTAGGGCCTAGCGGGGGCCAAGAGACCCAGTACTTC	CASSLGPSGGQETQYF
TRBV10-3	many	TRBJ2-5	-	TGTGCCATCAGTGATCCAGGGAGGTCACGAGAGACCCAGTACTTC	CAISDPGRSRETQYF
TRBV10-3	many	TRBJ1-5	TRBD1	TGTGCCATCAGGGGGGACAGGGGGGACAATCAGCCCCAGCATTTT	CAIRGDRGDNQPQHF
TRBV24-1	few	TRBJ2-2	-	TGTGCCACCAGTGATTATCCCGGCGGGGAGCTGTTTTTT	CATSDYPGGELFF
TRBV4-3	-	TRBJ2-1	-	TGCGCCAGCAGCCAGGACCGAGCAGTTCCCTACAATGAGCAGTTCTTC	CASSQDRAVPYNEQFF
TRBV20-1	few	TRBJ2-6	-	TGCAGTGCTAGAGCCGAGGGATCTGGGGCCAACGTCCTGACTTTC	CSARAEGSGANVLTF
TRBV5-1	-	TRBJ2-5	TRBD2	TGCGCCAGCAGCTTGCGGACTAGCGGCGCCCAAGAGACCCAGTACTTC	CASSLRTSGAQETQYF
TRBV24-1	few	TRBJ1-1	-	TGTGCCACCAGTGATTTTTATGGCACTGAAGCTTTCTTT	CATSDFYGTEAFF
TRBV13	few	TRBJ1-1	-	TGTGCCAGCAGCTTGCAGGTAGAGAACACTGAAGCTTTCTTT	CASSLQVENTEAFF
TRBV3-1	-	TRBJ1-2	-	TGTGCCAGCAGCCAAGAGAGGACATCTGGCTACACCTTC	CASSQERTSGYTF
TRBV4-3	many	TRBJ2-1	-	TGCGCCAGCAGCCAAGATAGCCAGGGCCAGCAGTTCTTC	CASSQDSQGQQFF
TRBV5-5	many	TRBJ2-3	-	TGTGCCAGCAGCTTGGGAGTAGCGAGAACAGATACGCAGTATTTT	CASSLGVARTDTQYF
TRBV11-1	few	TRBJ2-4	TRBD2	TGTGCCAGCAGCGTCGAGACTAGCGGGGGAGACACCAAAAACATTCAGTACTTC	CASSVETSGGDTKNIQYF